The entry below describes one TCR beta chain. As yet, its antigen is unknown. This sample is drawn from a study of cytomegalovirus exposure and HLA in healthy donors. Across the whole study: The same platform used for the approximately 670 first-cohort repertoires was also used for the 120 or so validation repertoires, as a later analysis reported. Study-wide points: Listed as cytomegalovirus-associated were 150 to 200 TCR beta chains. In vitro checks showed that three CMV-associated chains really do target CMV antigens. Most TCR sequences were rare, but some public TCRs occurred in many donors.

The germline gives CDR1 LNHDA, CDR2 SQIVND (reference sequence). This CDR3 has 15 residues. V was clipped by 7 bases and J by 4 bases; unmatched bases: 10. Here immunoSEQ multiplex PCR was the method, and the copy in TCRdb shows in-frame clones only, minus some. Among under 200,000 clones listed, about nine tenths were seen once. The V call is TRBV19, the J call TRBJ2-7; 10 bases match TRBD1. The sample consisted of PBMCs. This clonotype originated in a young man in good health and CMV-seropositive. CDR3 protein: CASTPSSGQGYEQYF. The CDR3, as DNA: TGTGCCAGTACCCCGAGCTCGGGACAGGGGTACGAGCAGTACTTC.